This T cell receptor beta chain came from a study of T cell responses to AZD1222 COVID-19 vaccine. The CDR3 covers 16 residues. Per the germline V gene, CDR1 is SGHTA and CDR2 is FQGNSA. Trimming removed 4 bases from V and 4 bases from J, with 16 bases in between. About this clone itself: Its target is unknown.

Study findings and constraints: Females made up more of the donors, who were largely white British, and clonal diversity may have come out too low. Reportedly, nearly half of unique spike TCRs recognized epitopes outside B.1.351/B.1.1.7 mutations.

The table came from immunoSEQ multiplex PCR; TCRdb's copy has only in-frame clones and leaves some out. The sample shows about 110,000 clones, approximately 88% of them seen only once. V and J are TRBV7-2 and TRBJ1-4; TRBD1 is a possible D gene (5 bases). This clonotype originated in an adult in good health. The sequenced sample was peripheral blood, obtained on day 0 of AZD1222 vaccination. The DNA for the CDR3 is TGTGCCAGCAGCTCTCCCGGCGGGGGGATTAATGAAAAACTGTTTTTT. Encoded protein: CASSSPGGGINEKLFF.